This T cell receptor (beta chain) was captured in a study of T-cell memory formation after mild COVID-19. Whole-study results and caveats: CD4+ contracting clones were mainly CM and EM; CD8+ ones, EMRA. CD4+ bias marked clones expanding day 15 to 37, unlike balanced contracting clones.

Worth noting for this clonotype: The antigen remains unidentified.

Trimming cost V 4 bases and J 8 bases, with 20 bases left between them. The CDR3 runs to 16 residues. CDR1 and CDR2 from the germline V gene are LGHNA and YSLEER. Libraries for TCRalpha and TCRbeta carried sample barcodes and unique molecular identifiers via 5'RACE. One entry per CDR3 protein, called by TCRdb with MiXCR from the 5' RACE reads. The sample consists of about 350,000 distinct CDR3 sequences, 13% to 15% of them appearing once. The source of this sequence is a man aged 18-30 years who had mild COVID-19 (a few samples of this study predate the infection). Cell type and time point are not known. Specimen: PBMCs or a T cell subset sorted from them (not recorded which). The chain couples TRBV4-3 to TRBJ2-2; the D gene is possibly TRBD2 (6 bases). The CDR3 DNA reads as TGCGCCAGCAGCCGTTTTGCGGGGCGGCTAACTGGGGAGCTGTTTTTT. Amino acids: CASSRFAGRLTGELFF.